This is a list of T cell receptor beta chains from one sample in a study of T cells in Graves' hyperthyroidism and ophthalmopathy. TCRdb re-derived calls from the multiplex PCR reads in MiXCR, one entry per CDR3 protein. This table has hundreds of thousands of distinct CDR3 sequences, around 38% appearing once. Sequencing was done on a sample of blood. The receptors originated from a man aged 18 to 30 with Graves' hyperthyroidism. Both conserved end residues are part of each CDR3. The D gene is left open where the match is weak. Expanded clones are given a class, and other clones once, few, many or no size at all.

many	TRBJ1-2	-	TRBV7-6	CASSPEISYGYTF	TGTGCCAGCAGCCCGGAGATTTCGTATGGCTACACCTTC
few	TRBJ2-5	TRBD2	TRBV7-9	CASSLGRTSGPQETQYF	TGTGCCAGCAGCTTAGGGCGGACTAGCGGGCCCCAAGAGACCCAGTACTTC
-	TRBJ1-3	-	TRBV7-4	CASSEWSRNTIYF	TGTGCCAGCAGTGAATGGTCTAGAAACACCATATATTTT
many	TRBJ1-2	-	TRBV9	CASSVALRSYGYTF	TGTGCCAGCAGCGTAGCGCTCCGGTCCTATGGCTACACCTTC
once	TRBJ1-5	-	TRBV28	CASSPTYNQPQHF	TGTGCCAGCAGCCCGACTTACAATCAGCCCCAGCATTTT
many	TRBJ2-7	-	TRBV20-1	CSANPQRREQYF	TGCAGTGCTAACCCCCAGCGGAGAGAGCAGTACTTC
many	TRBJ1-5	-	TRBV10-3	CAISESIASPGYQPQHF	TGTGCCATCAGTGAGTCAATAGCTTCCCCCGGGTATCAGCCCCAGCATTTT
few	TRBJ1-1	TRBD1	TRBV7-9	CASSLGDRGPYLGTEAFF	TGTGCCAGCAGCTTGGGGGACAGGGGGCCGTATTTGGGCACTGAAGCTTTCTTT
many	TRBJ2-5	TRBD2	TRBV2	CASAGEKETQYF	TGTGCCAGCGCGGGGGAGAAAGAGACCCAGTACTTC
-	TRBJ2-5	-	TRBV7-2	CASSPTGSKETQYF	TGTGCCAGCAGCCCGACTGGTTCAAAAGAGACCCAGTACTTC
-	TRBJ1-1	-	TRBV11-1	CASSLVSGTGTEAFF	TGTGCCAGCAGCTTAGTTTCCGGGACGGGGACTGAAGCTTTCTTT
once	TRBJ2-3	-	TRBV7-6	CASSWGPADTQYF	TGTGCTAGCAGCTGGGGCCCGGCAGATACGCAGTATTTT
-	TRBJ1-1	TRBD1	TRBV20-1	CNASRGGEAFF	TGCAATGCTAGTAGAGGGGGCGAAGCTTTCTTT
-	TRBJ1-5	-	TRBV6-6	CASSLGPIGQPQHF	TGTGCCAGCAGTTTAGGGCCCATCGGTCAGCCCCAGCATTTT
-	TRBJ2-7	TRBD1	TRBV10-3	CAISGTGIDAYEQYF	TGTGCCATCAGTGGGACAGGCATCGACGCCTACGAGCAGTACTTC
few	TRBJ1-2	TRBD1	TRBV7-6	CASSEWGGPTGAGYTF	TGTGCCAGCAGTGAATGGGGCGGGCCCACAGGGGCTGGCTACACCTTC
-	TRBJ1-1	-	TRBV5-1	CASTRGGLNTEAFF	TGCGCCAGCACCAGGGGAGGGCTGAACACTGAAGCTTTCTTT